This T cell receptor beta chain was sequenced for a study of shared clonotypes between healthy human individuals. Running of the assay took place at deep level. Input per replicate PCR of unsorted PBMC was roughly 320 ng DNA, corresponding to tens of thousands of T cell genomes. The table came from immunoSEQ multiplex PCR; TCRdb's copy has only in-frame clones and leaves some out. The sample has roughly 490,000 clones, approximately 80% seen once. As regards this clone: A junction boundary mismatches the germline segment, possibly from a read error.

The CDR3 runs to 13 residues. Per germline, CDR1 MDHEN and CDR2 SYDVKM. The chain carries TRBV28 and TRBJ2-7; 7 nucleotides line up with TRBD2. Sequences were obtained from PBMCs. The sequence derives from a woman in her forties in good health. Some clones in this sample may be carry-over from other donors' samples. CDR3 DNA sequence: TGTGCCAGCAGCCCTCATTCTGGCGGGAGAAGGGACTTC. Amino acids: CASSPHSGGRRDF.